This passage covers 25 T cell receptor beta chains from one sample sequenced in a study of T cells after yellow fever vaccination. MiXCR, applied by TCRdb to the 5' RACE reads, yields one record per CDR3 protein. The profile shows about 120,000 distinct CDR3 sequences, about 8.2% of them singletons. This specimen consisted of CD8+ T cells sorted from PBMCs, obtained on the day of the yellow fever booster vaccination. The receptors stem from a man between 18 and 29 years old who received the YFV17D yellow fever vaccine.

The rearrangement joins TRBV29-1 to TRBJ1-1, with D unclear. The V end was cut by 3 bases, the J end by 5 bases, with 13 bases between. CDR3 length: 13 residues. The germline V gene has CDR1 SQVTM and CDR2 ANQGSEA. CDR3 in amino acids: CSVELPGRTEAFF. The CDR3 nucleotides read TGCAGCGTTGAGTTGCCCGGGAGGACTGAAGCTTTCTTT.

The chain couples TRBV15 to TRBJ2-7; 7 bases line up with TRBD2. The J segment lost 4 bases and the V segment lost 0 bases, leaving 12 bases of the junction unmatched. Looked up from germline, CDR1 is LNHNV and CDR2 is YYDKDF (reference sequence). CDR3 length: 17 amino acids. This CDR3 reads CATSRDFAQGGFYEQYV. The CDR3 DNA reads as TGTGCCACCAGCAGAGATTTTGCGCAGGGAGGGTTTTACGAGCAGTACGTC.

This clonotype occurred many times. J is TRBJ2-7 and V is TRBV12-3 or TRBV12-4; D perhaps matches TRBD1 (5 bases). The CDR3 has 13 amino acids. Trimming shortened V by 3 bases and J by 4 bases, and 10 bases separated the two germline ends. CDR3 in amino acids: CASSFQGPYEQYF. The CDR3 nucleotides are TGTGCCAGCAGTTTTCAGGGCCCGTACGAGCAGTACTTC.

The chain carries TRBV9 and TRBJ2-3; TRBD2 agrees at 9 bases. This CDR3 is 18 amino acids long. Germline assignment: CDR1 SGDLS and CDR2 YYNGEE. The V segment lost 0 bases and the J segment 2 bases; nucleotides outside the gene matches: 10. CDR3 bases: TGTGCCAGCAGCGTAGACCCTAGCGGGGTATCATACACAGATACGCAGTATTTT. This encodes CASSVDPSGVSYTDTQYF.

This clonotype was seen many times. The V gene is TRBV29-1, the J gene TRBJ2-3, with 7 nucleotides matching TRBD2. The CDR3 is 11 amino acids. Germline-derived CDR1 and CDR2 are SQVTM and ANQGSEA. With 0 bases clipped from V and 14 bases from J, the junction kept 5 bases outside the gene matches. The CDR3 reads CSVEDMGLLYF. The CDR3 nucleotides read TGCAGCGTTGAAGATATGGGACTACTGTATTTT.

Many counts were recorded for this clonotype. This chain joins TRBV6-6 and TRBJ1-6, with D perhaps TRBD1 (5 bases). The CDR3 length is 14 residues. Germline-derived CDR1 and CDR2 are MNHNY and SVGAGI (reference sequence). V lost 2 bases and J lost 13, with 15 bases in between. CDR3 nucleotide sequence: TGTGCCAGCAGTTACGGGGCAGGGAGCCCTCCCCTCCACTTT. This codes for CASSYGAGSPPLHF.

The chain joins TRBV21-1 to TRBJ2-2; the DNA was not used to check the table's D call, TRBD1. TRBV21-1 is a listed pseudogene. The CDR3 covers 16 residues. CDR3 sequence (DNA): TGTGCCAGCAGCTCTCCGGACAGGGCTCTCACCGGGGAGCTGTTTTTT. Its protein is CASSSPDRALTGELFF.

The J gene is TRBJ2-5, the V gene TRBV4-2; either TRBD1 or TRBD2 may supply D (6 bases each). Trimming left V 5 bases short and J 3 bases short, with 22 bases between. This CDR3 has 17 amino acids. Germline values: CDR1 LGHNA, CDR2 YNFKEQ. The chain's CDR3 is CASSYRGGLPREETQYF. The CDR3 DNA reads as TGTGCCAGCAGCTACCGAGGGGGACTCCCTCGGGAAGAGACCCAGTACTTC.

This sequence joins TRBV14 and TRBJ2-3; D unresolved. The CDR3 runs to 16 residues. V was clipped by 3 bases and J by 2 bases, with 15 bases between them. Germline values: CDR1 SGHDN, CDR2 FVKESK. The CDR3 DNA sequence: TGTGCCAGCAGCCAGTTACATGTCACCCTCACAGATACGCAGTATTTT. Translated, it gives CASSQLHVTLTDTQYF.

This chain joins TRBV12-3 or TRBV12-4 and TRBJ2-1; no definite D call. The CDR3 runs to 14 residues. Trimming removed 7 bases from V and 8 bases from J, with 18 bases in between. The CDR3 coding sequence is TGTGCCAGCAACCTTGGAGCCATTGGGGATGAGCAGTTCTTC. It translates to CASNLGAIGDEQFF.

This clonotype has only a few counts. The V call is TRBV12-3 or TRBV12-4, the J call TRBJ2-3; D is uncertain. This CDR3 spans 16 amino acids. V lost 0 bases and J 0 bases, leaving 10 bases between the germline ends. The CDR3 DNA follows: TGTGCCAGCAGTTTAGCTGTCGGATCTAGCACAGATACGCAGTATTTT. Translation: CASSLAVGSSTDTQYF.

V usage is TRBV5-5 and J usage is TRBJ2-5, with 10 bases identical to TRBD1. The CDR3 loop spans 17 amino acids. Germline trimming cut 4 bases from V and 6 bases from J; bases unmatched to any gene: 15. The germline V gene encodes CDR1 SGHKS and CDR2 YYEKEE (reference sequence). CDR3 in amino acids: CASSEPRQGAQGKTQYF. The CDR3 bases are TGTGCCAGCAGCGAGCCACGACAGGGGGCACAGGGGAAGACCCAGTACTTC.

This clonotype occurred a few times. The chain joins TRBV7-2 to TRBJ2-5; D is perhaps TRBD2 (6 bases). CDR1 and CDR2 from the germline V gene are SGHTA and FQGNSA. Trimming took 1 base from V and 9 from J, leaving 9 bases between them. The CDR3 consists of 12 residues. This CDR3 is CASSLVGGAQYF. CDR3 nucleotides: TGTGCCAGCAGCTTAGTTGGCGGGGCCCAGTACTTC.

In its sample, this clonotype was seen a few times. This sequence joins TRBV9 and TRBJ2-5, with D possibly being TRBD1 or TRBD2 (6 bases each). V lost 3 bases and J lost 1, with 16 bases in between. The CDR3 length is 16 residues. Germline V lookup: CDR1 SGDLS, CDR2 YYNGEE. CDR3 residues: CASSATPGGSQETQYF. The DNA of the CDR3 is TGTGCCAGCAGCGCAACCCCCGGGGGCTCCCAAGAGACCCAGTACTTC.

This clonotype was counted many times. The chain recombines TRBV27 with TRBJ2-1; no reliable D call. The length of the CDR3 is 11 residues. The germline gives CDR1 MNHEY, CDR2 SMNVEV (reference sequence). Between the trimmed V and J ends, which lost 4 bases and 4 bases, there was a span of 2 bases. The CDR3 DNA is TGTGCCAGCAGTTGGTACAATGAGCAGTTCTTC. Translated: CASSWYNEQFF.

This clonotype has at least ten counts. CDR3 residues: CASSLEADNSPLHF. The DNA of the CDR3 is TGTGCCAGCAGTTTGGAGGCCGATAATTCACCCCTCCACTTT. The chain employs TRBV12-3 or TRBV12-4 and TRBJ1-6; D not certain. V gave up 3 bases and J gave up 5 bases, with 8 bases separating them. The CDR3 consists of 14 residues.

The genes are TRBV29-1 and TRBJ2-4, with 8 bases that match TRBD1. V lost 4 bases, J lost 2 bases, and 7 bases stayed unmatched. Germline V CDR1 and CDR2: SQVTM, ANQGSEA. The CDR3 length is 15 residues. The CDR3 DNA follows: TGCAGCGTTGTGGACAGGGTCCGAACCAAAAACATTCAGTACTTC. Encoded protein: CSVVDRVRTKNIQYF.

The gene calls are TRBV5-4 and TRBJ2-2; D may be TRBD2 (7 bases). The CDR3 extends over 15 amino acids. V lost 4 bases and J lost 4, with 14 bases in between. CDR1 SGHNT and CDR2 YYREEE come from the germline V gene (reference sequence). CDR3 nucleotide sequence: TGTGCCAGCAGCCCTAGGGGGGGGAGCACCGGGGAGCTGTTTTTT. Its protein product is CASSPRGGSTGELFF.

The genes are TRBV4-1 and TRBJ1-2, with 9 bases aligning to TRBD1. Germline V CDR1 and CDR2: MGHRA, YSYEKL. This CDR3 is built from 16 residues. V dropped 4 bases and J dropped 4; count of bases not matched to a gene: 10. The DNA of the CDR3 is TGCGCCAGCAGCCGACAATCCGGGACAGGGACCTATGGCTACACCTTC. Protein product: CASSRQSGTGTYGYTF.

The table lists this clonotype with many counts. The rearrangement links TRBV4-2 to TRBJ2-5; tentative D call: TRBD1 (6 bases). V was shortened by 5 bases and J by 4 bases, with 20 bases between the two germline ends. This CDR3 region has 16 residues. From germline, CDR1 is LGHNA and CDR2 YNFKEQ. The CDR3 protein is CASSSTKDSATETQYF. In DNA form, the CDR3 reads TGTGCCAGCAGCTCTACGAAGGACAGCGCTACAGAGACCCAGTACTTC.

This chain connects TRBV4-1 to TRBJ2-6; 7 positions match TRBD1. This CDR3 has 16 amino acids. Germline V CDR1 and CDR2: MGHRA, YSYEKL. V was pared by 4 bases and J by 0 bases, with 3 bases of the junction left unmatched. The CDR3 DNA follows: TGCGCCAGCAGCCTGTCAGGGGGCTCTGGGGCCAACGTCCTGACTTTC. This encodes CASSLSGGSGANVLTF.

The CDR3 is CASSPLASGSYEQYF. DNA of the CDR3: TGTGCCAGCAGCCCATTAGCTAGCGGGAGCTACGAGCAGTACTTC. V is TRBV14 and J is TRBJ2-7; 10 positions agree with TRBD2. With 4 bases clipped from V and 3 bases from J, the junction kept 6 bases outside the gene matches. This CDR3 contains 15 residues. The germline V gene encodes CDR1 SGHDN and CDR2 FVKESK.

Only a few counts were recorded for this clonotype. The CDR3: CAWSGGSNEKLFF. CDR3 sequence (DNA): TGTGCCTGGAGTGGGGGAAGCAATGAAAAACTGTTTTTT. The chain couples TRBV30 to TRBJ1-4; D is uncertain. The V and J ends lost 1 base and 5 bases respectively, with 8 bases between them. CDR3 length equals 13 residues. Germline values: CDR1 GTSNPN, CDR2 SVGIG (reference sequence).

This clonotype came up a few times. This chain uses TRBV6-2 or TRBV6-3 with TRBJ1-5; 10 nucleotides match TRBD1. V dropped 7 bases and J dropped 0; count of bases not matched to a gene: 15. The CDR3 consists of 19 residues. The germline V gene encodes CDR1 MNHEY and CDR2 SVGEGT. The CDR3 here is CASNHIGTGASYSNQPQHF. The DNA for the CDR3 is TGTGCCAGCAATCATATCGGGACAGGGGCTTCTTATAGCAATCAGCCCCAGCATTTT.

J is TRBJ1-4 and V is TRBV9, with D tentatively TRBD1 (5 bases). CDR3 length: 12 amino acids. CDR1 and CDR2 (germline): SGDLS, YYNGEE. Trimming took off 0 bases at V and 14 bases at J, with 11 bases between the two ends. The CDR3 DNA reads TGTGCCAGCAGCGTAGAGGGGCAGAAGCTGTTTTTT. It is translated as CASSVEGQKLFF.